This is a list of T cell receptor beta chains from one sample in a study of cytomegalovirus exposure and HLA in healthy donors. Sequencing used immunoSEQ multiplex PCR; TCRdb keeps in-frame clones, though not all of them. Here the sample spans approximately 67,000 clones, about two thirds being singletons. Sequencing used PBMCs. Receptors originate from a woman aged 30 to 39 in good health and CMV-seronegative. The CDR3 runs from the conserved cysteine through the conserved F or W. The D gene is left open where the match is weak.

V	J	D	CDR3
TRBV7-9	TRBJ2-5	TRBD2	CASSQGLAAQETQYF
TRBV5-8	TRBJ1-5	NA	CASSLTGLSNQPQHF
TRBV4-1	TRBJ1-1	NA	CASSHRDRSPEAFF
TRBV9	TRBJ1-6	NA	CASGGGSYNSPLHF
TRBV6-6	TRBJ1-3	TRBD1	CASSTTGAINTIYF
TRBV5-4	TRBJ1-5	TRBD1	CASSPGTANQPQHF
TRBV6-5	TRBJ1-1	NA	CASSRGGSKTEAFF
TRBV11-2	TRBJ2-3	NA	CASRQSTDTQYF
TRBV7-2	TRBJ1-2	NA	CVTRREELGYTF
TRBV15	TRBJ1-2	TRBD1	CATSRDPGQSVQTF
TRBV6-1	TRBJ2-2	NA	CATKKIPPTGELFF
TRBV27	TRBJ1-6	NA	CASRTISGQPSSYNSPLHF
TRBV4-3	TRBJ1-6	TRBD1	CASSQSTGGYNSPLHF